The 10 T cell receptor beta chains below were found in one sample sequenced in a study of OX40 agonist ivuxolimab in advanced cancers. Receptor amplification or capture employed the immunoSEQ multiplex PCR assay. TCRdb re-hosts the immuneACCESS table, in-frame sequences only. Its copies lack some clones; in the studies checked, an unresolved V gene accounts for under half of them, and the cause for the rest is not known. Across this sample there are more than 60,000 clones, with approximately 90% seen only once. The ten largest clones add up to roughly 1.2% of the sample. The sample in question was CD4+ or CD8+ T cells sorted from blood, obtained in a trial of the OX40 agonist ivuxolimab. All receptors derive from an adult with an advanced solid tumor such as melanoma, head and neck, liver or kidney cancer.

The V gene is TRBV14, the J gene TRBJ1-1; the D is unclear. Germline V gene lookup returns CDR1 SGHDN and CDR2 FVKESK. There are 13 residues in the CDR3. The V end was cut by 1 base, the J end by 0 bases, with 3 bases between. The CDR3 region has the DNA TGTGCCAGCAGCCAAGTAATGAACACTGAAGCTTTCTTT. It encodes CASSQVMNTEAFF.

The J gene is TRBJ2-5, the V gene TRBV7-8; 9 bases are a match to TRBD2. Looked up from germline, CDR1 is SGHVS and CDR2 is FQNEAQ. CDR3 size: 14 residues. V dropped 5 bases and J dropped 5; count of bases not matched to a gene: 6. Here the CDR3 reads CASSPAGGLETQYF. The CDR3 bases are TGTGCCAGCAGCCCCGCGGGGGGGCTTGAGACCCAGTACTTC.

This chain uses TRBV4-1 with TRBJ1-4; 8 positions agree with TRBD1. V dropped 2 bases and J dropped 5; count of bases not matched to a gene: 4. The CDR3 is 15 residues long. Germline V CDR1 and CDR2: MGHRA, YSYEKL. The CDR3 DNA sequence: TGCGCCAGCAGCCAACGACAGGGGATAAATGAAAAACTGTTTTTT. Its protein is CASSQRQGINEKLFF.

In its sample, this clone was seen a few times. This chain links TRBV5-1 with TRBJ1-1; TRBD1 might be the D (5 bases). The CDR3 consists of 14 residues. CDR1 is SGHRS, CDR2 YFSETQ, per germline. V was shortened by 4 bases and J by 0 bases, with 10 bases between the two germline ends. CDR3 nucleotide sequence: TGCGCCAGCAGCCAAGGGACCTTGAACACTGAAGCTTTCTTT. This codes for CASSQGTLNTEAFF. Variable domain in full (rest from reference TRBV5-1 and TRBJ1-1): KAGVTQTPRYLIKTRGQQVTLSCSPISGHRSVSWYQQTPGQGLQFLFEYFSETQRNKGNFPGRFSGRQFSNSRSEMNVSTLELGDSALYLCASSQGTLNTEAFFGQGTRLTVV.

This chain uses TRBV5-4 with TRBJ1-1, with D unclear. Germline CDR1 and CDR2: SGHNT and YYREEE (reference sequence). Trimming took off 3 bases at V and 0 bases at J, with 21 bases between the two ends. The CDR3 is made up of 18 amino acids. The chain's CDR3 is CASSSGPLFQLMNTEAFF. For the CDR3, the DNA is TGTGCCAGCAGCTCCGGACCGTTATTCCAGCTCATGAACACTGAAGCTTTCTTT.

The chain carries TRBV9 and TRBJ2-2; 10 bases line up with TRBD2. This CDR3 spans 16 amino acids. Germline V gives CDR1 SGDLS, CDR2 YYNGEE. V lost 5 bases and J lost 0; bases outside the gene matches: 4. The CDR3 nucleotides read TGTGCCAGCAGGTCGGGACTAGCGCCGAACACCGGGGAGCTGTTTTTT. Encoded protein: CASRSGLAPNTGELFF.

V usage is TRBV2 and J usage is TRBJ2-2, with D perhaps TRBD1 (6 bases). Trimming removed 5 bases from V and 2 bases from J, with 15 bases in between. Germline V lookup: CDR1 SNHLY, CDR2 FYNNEI. This CDR3 spans 16 amino acids. As DNA, the CDR3 is TGTGCCAGCAGTAGGGGACAAAGGCGAAACACCGGGGAGCTGTTTTTT. The encoded protein is CASSRGQRRNTGELFF.

V gene TRBV7-6 combines with J gene TRBJ1-2; D not resolved. Germline loops: CDR1 SGHVS, CDR2 FNYEAQ. V dropped 1 base and J dropped 0 bases, with 6 bases sitting between them. This CDR3 is 14 amino acids long. This CDR3 is CASSLGVTNYGYTF. In DNA form, the CDR3 reads TGTGCCAGCAGCTTAGGGGTGACTAACTATGGCTACACCTTC.

This chain uses TRBV19 with TRBJ1-1; D might be TRBD1 (6 bases). Per germline, CDR1 LNHDA and CDR2 SQIVND (reference sequence). This CDR3 contains 15 residues. V dropped 5 bases and J dropped 2 bases, with 15 bases sitting between them. DNA of the CDR3: TGTGCCAGTAGTCCGAACCCAGGGGTAAACACTGAAGCTTTCTTT. Translating it yields CASSPNPGVNTEAFF.

To note about this clone: Germline and junction disagree at one end, which may indicate a read error. The chain uses TRBV5-1 and TRBJ1-2; D unresolved. The germline V gene has CDR1 SGHRS and CDR2 YFSETQ. The CDR3 length is 13 residues. This CDR3 is CASSWGQDYGHTF. The CDR3 region has the DNA TGCGCCAGCAGCTGGGGTCAGGACTATGGCCACACCTTC. Supplemented by reference TRBV5-1 and TRBJ1-2, the full variable domain reads KAGVTQTPRYLIKTRGQQVTLSCSPISGHRSVSWYQQTPGQGLQFLFEYFSETQRNKGNFPGRFSGRQFSNSRSEMNVSTLELGDSALYLCASSWGQDYGHTFGSGTRLTVV.